This is a list of T cell receptor beta chains from one sample in a study of siplizumab effects on memory and regulatory T cells. Assay: immunoSEQ multiplex PCR; the TCRdb copy retains only in-frame clones and omits some. Among some 100,000 clones listed, 93% were seen once. Sequencing was performed on non-Treg CD4+ T cells sorted from blood. Receptors were obtained from a human donor in good health. CDR3s include the opening cysteine and the closing phenylalanine or tryptophan. A D gene is named only where the DNA matches it firmly. Only some rows state a clone size, as once, few, many or a class for expanded clones.

v_call	d_call	clone_size	j_call	cdr3_nt	cdr3_aa
TRBV5-1	NA	NA	TRBJ1-2	TGCGCCAGCAGCAGCAGCACTAACTATGGCTACACCTTC	CASSSSTNYGYTF
TRBV28	NA	NA	TRBJ2-6	TGTGCCAGCAGCCTCAGAGGGACTGGTGGGGCCAACGTCCTGACTTTC	CASSLRGTGGANVLTF
TRBV7-2	NA	NA	TRBJ1-1	TGTGCCAGCAGCTTACAGGAGTGGGCGAACACTGAAGCTTTCTTT	CASSLQEWANTEAFF
TRBV2	TRBD1	NA	TRBJ1-1	TGTGCCAGCACTAGAAAGACGGGACAGTTCATGAACACTGAAGCTTTCTTT	CASTRKTGQFMNTEAFF
TRBV10-1	NA	NA	TRBJ1-1	TGCGCCAGCAGTCCCGGGAGCACTGAAGCTTTCTTT	CASSPGSTEAFF
TRBV29-1	NA	NA	TRBJ2-5	TGCAGCGTTGACGGGGCTGGAAGGGAGACCCAGTACTTC	CSVDGAGRETQYF
TRBV5-1	TRBD2	once	TRBJ2-2	TGCGCCAGCAGCCCGGGACTAGCGGGGGCCGGGGAGCTGTTTTTT	CASSPGLAGAGELFF
TRBV5-4	NA	NA	TRBJ1-1	TGTGCCAGCAGCGCGCCGGGAGTTCGGACTGAAGCTTTCTTT	CASSAPGVRTEAFF
TRBV5-1	NA	NA	TRBJ1-1	TGCGCCAGCAGCTTGGGGGTGGACACTGAAGCTTTCTTT	CASSLGVDTEAFF
TRBV5-6	TRBD2	NA	TRBJ2-3	TGTGCCAGCAGCTTGGCGACTAGCGGGGGCCCAGATACGCAGTATTTT	CASSLATSGGPDTQYF
TRBV11-1	NA	NA	TRBJ1-1	TGTGCCAGCAGCTTCGGGGAAGGAACTGAAGCTTTCTTT	CASSFGEGTEAFF
TRBV19	NA	NA	TRBJ2-2	NA	CASSIVGTGTMFF
TRBV7-9	TRBD1	NA	TRBJ1-6	TGTGCCAGCAGCTCGCGGTCCGGGACAGAAAATTCACCCCTCCACTTT	CASSSRSGTENSPLHF
TRBV28	NA	NA	TRBJ2-2	TGTGCCAGCAGTTTCTTGGGGGGGGGCCGTAACACCGGGGAGCTGTTTTTT	CASSFLGGGRNTGELFF
TRBV5-1	NA	NA	TRBJ1-2	TGCGCCAGCAGGGTCGGGCAGGGAAGAGCAGCGGAGTATGGCTACACCTTC	CASRVGQGRAAEYGYTF
TRBV9	TRBD2	NA	TRBJ2-5	TGTGCCAGCAGCGCCGGGGGGAGAGAGACCCAGTACTTC	CASSAGGRETQYF
TRBV5-4	NA	NA	TRBJ1-4	TGTGCCAGCAGCTTGGGAGGGTCGGGGGGAAATGAAAAACTGTTTTTT	CASSLGGSGGNEKLFF
TRBV7-2	NA	NA	TRBJ2-3	TGTGCCAGCAGCTTAGCCACCTTCACAGATACGCAGTATTTT	CASSLATFTDTQYF
TRBV5-1	NA	NA	TRBJ1-5	TGCGCCAGCAGCGAGGACCCGGGAGGTCAGCCCCAGCATTTT	CASSEDPGGQPQHF
TRBV5-1	TRBD1	NA	TRBJ1-5	TGCGCCAGCAGAGTGTGGACAGGAACTAATCTACCCCAGCATTTT	CASRVWTGTNLPQHF
TRBV4-1	NA	NA	TRBJ1-4	TGCGCCAGCAGCCACGGGGTGGGGAGGACTAATGAAAAACTGTTTTTT	CASSHGVGRTNEKLFF
TRBV12-5	TRBD1	NA	TRBJ1-2	TGTGCTAGTGCCCCGGGACAGGGCCTATATGGCTACACCTTC	CASAPGQGLYGYTF
TRBV15	NA	NA	TRBJ2-7	TGTGCCACCAGCAGAGGACAGACGTACGAGCAGTACTTC	CATSRGQTYEQYF
TRBV11-2	TRBD1	NA	TRBJ1-5	TGTGCCAGCAGCGGGGGACAGAGTAATCAGCCCCAGCATTTT	CASSGGQSNQPQHF
TRBV25-1	NA	NA	TRBJ1-1	TGTGCCAGCAGTGACGGCCTAACGAACACTGAAGCTTTCTTT	CASSDGLTNTEAFF
TRBV9	NA	NA	TRBJ2-1	TGTGCCAGCAGCGTAGAAGCCGGGGGTGGTGAGCAGTTCTTC	CASSVEAGGGEQFF
TRBV5-1	NA	NA	TRBJ1-2	TGCGCCAGCAGCTTTGGGTCGGATGGCTACACCTTC	CASSFGSDGYTF
TRBV29-1	TRBD1	NA	TRBJ2-3	TGCAGCGTTGACAGGGGGCTTACAGATACGCAGTATTTT	CSVDRGLTDTQYF
TRBV7-9	NA	NA	TRBJ1-6	TGTGCCAGCAGCTTCGGCAGGAGCTCCTATAATTCACCCCTCCACTTT	CASSFGRSSYNSPLHF
TRBV4-1	TRBD1	once	TRBJ2-7	TGCGCCAGCAGCCGGGGACAGAGTCCCTACGAGCAGTACTTC	CASSRGQSPYEQYF
TRBV5-1	TRBD2	NA	TRBJ2-2	TGCGCCAGCAGCTTGGCTGCGGGGGGGAACACCGGGGAGCTGTTTTTT	CASSLAAGGNTGELFF
TRBV28	NA	NA	TRBJ2-1	TGTGCCAGCAAAGGCCCCAATGAGCAGTTCTTC	CASKGPNEQFF
TRBV7-2	TRBD1	NA	TRBJ1-2	TGTGCCAGCAGCTTAATGGGGACAGGGGGCCAGGGTGGCTACACCTTC	CASSLMGTGGQGGYTF
TRBV12-5	TRBD1	NA	TRBJ2-1	TGTGCTAGTGTTCCTCTGGGGACAGACAATGAGCAGTTCTTC	CASVPLGTDNEQFF
TRBV10-1	TRBD1	NA	TRBJ1-1	TGCGCCAGCAGCGGACAGGGGACAACTGAAGCTTTCTTT	CASSGQGTTEAFF
TRBV20-1	NA	NA	TRBJ2-3	TGCAGTGCTGCTATAGATACGCAGTATTTT	CSAAIDTQYF
TRBV11-2	NA	NA	TRBJ2-3	TGTGCCAGCAGCTTAGATCGCAGAGATACGCAGTATTTT	CASSLDRRDTQYF
TRBV6-1	NA	NA	TRBJ2-2	TGTGCCAGCAGAGGACCGGGAGAGAACACCGGGGAGCTGTTTTTT	CASRGPGENTGELFF
TRBV28	NA	NA	TRBJ2-6	TGTGCCAGCAGTTTGATCGGGCCTTACGGGGCCAACGTCCTGACTTTC	CASSLIGPYGANVLTF
TRBV6-6	NA	NA	TRBJ1-5	TGTGCCAGCAGTTACCTGGAGACTAGCAATCAGCCCCAGCATTTT	CASSYLETSNQPQHF
TRBV4-1	TRBD2	NA	TRBJ2-7	TGCGCCAGCAGCCAGGGGAAATTGACAGGGCGTCTAGCGGGGACCAACTACGAGCAGTACTTC	CASSQGKLTGRLAGTNYEQYF
TRBV30	NA	NA	TRBJ1-1	TGTGCCTGGAGTCGTCTTGGACAGACTGAAGCTTTCTTT	CAWSRLGQTEAFF
TRBV7-8	NA	NA	TRBJ1-4	TGTGCCAGCAGCTTGGGGGGCGTTGAAAAACTGTTTTTT	CASSLGGVEKLFF
TRBV7-2	NA	NA	TRBJ2-5	TGTGCCAGCAGCCCCCTAGAGACCCAGTACTTC	CASSPLETQYF
TRBV5-1	NA	once	TRBJ2-2	TGCGCCAGCAGCTCAGCCTTATTACGGACGGACGGGGCCGGGGAGCTGTTTTTT	CASSSALLRTDGAGELFF
TRBV29-1	NA	NA	TRBJ1-4	TGCAGCGCCTTATGGGCGCTTGATGAAAAACTGTTTTTT	CSALWALDEKLFF
TRBV29-1	NA	NA	TRBJ1-2	TGCAGCGTTGACAATAAGAGGGGCTACACCTTC	CSVDNKRGYTF
TRBV27	NA	NA	TRBJ1-4	TGTGCCACCTCGCCCTGGGGGGGTTCTAATGAAAAACTGTTTTTT	CATSPWGGSNEKLFF
TRBV5-5	TRBD1	NA	TRBJ2-2	TGTGCCAGCAGCTTGCTGGGACAGGCCTACACCGGGGAGCTGTTTTTT	CASSLLGQAYTGELFF
TRBV6-5	TRBD2	once	TRBJ2-7	TGTGCCAGCGGATTTGGCGGGGGATCTTCCTACGAGCAGTACTTC	CASGFGGGSSYEQYF
TRBV7-9	TRBD1	many	TRBJ1-4	TGTGCCAGCAGCTTAGGCGTTACAGGGGGCGCGTCTGGGAAACTGTTTTTT	CASSLGVTGGASGKLFF
TRBV5-1	TRBD2	once	TRBJ2-7	TGCGCCAGCAGCCCGGAGCTAGCGGGGGCCTACGAGCAGTACTTC	CASSPELAGAYEQYF
TRBV7-2	NA	NA	TRBJ1-6	TGTGCCAGCAGCTTTCGGACAGCCAATTCACCCCTCCACTTT	CASSFRTANSPLHF
TRBV19	NA	NA	TRBJ2-7	TGTGCCAGTAGTATACGAGGGATAGGGGTCTACGAGCAGTACTTC	CASSIRGIGVYEQYF
TRBV18	NA	NA	TRBJ1-4	TGTGCCAGCTCACCGGACAGTATTACTGAAAAACTGTTTTTT	CASSPDSITEKLFF